This T cell receptor beta chain was retrieved from a study of blood T cell repertoires in COVID-19. Turning to the study itself: From the United States, Italy and Spain came samples of acute and convalescent COVID-19. T cells, B-cell-depleted T cells, or PBMCs provided the cDNA or gDNA that served as material.

This CDR3 region has 15 residues. The germline V and J ends were trimmed by 4 bases and 9 bases, with 18 bases remaining between them. Looked up from germline, CDR1 is MGHDK and CDR2 is SYGVNS. Original processing methods: Reference gene primer amplification yielded estimated nucleated cell counts. Sequencing was performed with immunoSEQ multiplex PCR; in TCRdb, only in-frame clones are kept and a portion is missing. The V and J calls and the clone size are those of that table, but D and trimming were determined from the DNA. Among about 240,000 clones listed, approximately 84% were seen once. This TCR came from a man between 45 and 60 years old with acute or convalescent COVID-19. The sequenced material came from peripheral blood. The rearrangement links TRBV25-1 to TRBJ2-2; D gene uncertain. In nucleotides, the CDR3 is TGTGCCAGCAGTGTCGGTACATCCGGGTCAAGGGAGCTGTTTTTT. Its protein product is CASSVGTSGSRELFF. The variable domain in full, with the rest retrieved from reference TRBV25-1 and TRBJ2-2, is EADIYQTPRYLVIGTGKKITLECSQTMGHDKMYWYQQDPGMELHLIHYSYGVNSTEKGDLSSESTVSRIRTEHFPLTLESARPSHTSQYLCASSVGTSGSRELFFGEGSRLTVL.